This note documents a single TCR beta chain sequence. Its antigen is as yet unknown. This specimen comes from a study of neoadjuvant nivolumab and ipilimumab in lung cancer. Study context: The combination arm added day-1 ipilimumab 1 mg/kg to nivolumab 3 mg/kg on days 1, 15, 29.

Study results and limitations: Pathologic regression was not significantly tied to TCR clonality.

Method: immunoSEQ multiplex PCR; TCRdb's copy keeps in-frame clones and lacks some. The sample has about 17,000 clones, about 72% seen once. Sequences were derived from tumor tissue, sampled after neoadjuvant nivolumab, alone or with ipilimumab, at or shortly before surgery. This clonotype originated in an adult with non-small cell lung cancer.

The CDR3 loop is CASSTWSGGGTEAFF. The CDR3 DNA reads TGTGCCAGCAGCACCTGGTCAGGGGGCGGCACTGAAGCTTTCTTT. The chain is built from TRBV5-5 and TRBJ1-1; 8 nucleotides line up with TRBD1. Germline lookup yields CDR1 SGHKS and CDR2 YYEKEE (reference sequence). The CDR3 extends over 15 amino acids. V shed 4 bases and J 4 bases; nucleotides not matched to a gene: 9.